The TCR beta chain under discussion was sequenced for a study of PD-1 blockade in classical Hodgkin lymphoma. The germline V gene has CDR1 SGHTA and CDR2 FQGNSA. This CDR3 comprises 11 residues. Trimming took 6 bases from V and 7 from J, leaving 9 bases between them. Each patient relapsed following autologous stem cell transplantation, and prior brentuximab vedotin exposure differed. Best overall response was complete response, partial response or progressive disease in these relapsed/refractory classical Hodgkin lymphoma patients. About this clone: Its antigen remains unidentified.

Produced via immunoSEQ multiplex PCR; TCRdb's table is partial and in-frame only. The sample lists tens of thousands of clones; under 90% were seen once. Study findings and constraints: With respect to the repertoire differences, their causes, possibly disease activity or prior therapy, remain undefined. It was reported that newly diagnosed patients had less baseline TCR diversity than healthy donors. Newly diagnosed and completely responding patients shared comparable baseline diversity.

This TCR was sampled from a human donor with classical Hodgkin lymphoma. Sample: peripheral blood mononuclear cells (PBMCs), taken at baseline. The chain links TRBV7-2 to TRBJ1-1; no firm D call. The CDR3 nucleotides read TGTGCCAGCAGAACATCAATTGAAGCTTTCTTT. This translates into CASRTSIEAFF. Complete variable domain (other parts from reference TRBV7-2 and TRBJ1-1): GAGVSQSPSNKVTEKGKDVELRCDPISGHTALYWYRQSLGQGLEFLIYFQGNSAPDKSGLPSDRFSAERTGGSVSTLTIQRTQQEDSAVYLCASRTSIEAFFGQGTRLTVV.